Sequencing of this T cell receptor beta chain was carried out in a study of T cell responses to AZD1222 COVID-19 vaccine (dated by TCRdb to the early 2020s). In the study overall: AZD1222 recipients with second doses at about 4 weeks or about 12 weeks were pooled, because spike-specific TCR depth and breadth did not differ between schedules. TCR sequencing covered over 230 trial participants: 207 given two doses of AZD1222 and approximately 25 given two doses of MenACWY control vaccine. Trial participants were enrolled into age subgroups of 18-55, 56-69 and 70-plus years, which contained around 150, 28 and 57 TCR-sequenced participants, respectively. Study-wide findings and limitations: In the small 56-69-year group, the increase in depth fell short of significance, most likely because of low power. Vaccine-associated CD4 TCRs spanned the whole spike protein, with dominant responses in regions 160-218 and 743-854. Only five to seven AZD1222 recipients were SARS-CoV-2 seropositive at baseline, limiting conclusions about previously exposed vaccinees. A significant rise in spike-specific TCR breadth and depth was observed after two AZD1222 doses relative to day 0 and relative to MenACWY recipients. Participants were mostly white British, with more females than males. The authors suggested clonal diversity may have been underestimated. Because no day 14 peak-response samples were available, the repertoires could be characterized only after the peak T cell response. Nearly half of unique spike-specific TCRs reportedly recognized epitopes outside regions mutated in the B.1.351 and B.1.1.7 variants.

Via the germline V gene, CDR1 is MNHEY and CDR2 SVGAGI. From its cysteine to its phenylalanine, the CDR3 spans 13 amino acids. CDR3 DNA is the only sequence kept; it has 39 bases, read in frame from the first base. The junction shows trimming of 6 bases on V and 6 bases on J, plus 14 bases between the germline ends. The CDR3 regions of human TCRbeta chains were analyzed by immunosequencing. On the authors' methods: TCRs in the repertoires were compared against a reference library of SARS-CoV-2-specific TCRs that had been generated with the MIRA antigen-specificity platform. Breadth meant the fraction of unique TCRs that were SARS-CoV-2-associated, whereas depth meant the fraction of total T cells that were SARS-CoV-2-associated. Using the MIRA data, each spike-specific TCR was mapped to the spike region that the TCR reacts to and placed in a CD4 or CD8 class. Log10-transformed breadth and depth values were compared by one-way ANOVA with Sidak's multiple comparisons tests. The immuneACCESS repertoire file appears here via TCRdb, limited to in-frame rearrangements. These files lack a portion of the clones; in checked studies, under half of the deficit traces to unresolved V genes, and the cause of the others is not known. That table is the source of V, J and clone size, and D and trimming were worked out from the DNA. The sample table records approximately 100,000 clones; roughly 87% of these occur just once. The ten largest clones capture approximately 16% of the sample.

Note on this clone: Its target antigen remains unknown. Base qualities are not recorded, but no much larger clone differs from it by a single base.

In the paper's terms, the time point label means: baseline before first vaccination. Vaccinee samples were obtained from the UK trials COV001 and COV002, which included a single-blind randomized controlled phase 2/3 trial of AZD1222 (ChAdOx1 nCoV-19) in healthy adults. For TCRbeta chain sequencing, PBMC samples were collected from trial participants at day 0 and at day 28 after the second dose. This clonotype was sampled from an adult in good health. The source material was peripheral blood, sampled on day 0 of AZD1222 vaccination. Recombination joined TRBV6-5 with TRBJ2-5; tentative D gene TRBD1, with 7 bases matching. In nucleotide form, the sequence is TGTGCCAGCAGCCGACAGGGAGGTCAGACCCAGTACTTC. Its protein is CASSRQGGQTQYF.